Given below is one T cell receptor (beta chain) in context. Its antigen is unknown. V was cut by 0 bases and J by 0 bases, with 6 bases left in between. The CDR3 contains 15 residues. Looked up from germline, CDR1 is MNHEY and CDR2 is SVGAGI. The sample belongs to a study of shared clonotypes between healthy human individuals. Study-wide results and caveats: Several donors held approximately 5% of naive CD4 clonotypes in common.

Here immunoSEQ multiplex PCR was the method, and the copy in TCRdb shows in-frame clones only, minus some. Altogether roughly 680,000 clones are present, approximately 72% being singletons, with the ten largest covering 1.8%. Input material: memory CD4+ T cells sorted from blood. Indicated subset: CD45RA-negative fraction. The TCR sequence derives from a woman younger than 45 in good health. The chain recombines TRBV6-5 with TRBJ1-5; D is unresolved. The CDR3 region is CASSYSWDSNQPQHF. As DNA, the CDR3 is TGTGCCAGCAGTTACTCGTGGGATAGCAATCAGCCCCAGCATTTT.